The 25 T cell receptor beta chains reported below all come from one sample, sequenced in a study of shared clonotypes between healthy human individuals. The table came from immunoSEQ multiplex PCR; TCRdb's copy has only in-frame clones and leaves some out. The sample has roughly 2,500,000 clones; over 85% are singletons. The material sequenced was naive CD4+ T cells from PBMCs. Subset of the sample: CD45RA+ positively selected. Receptors were obtained from a man aged 18 to 29 in good health. Some clones in this sample may be carry-over from other donors' samples.

The V call is TRBV5-1, the J call TRBJ1-3, with TRBD1 matching 9 bases. The J segment lost 1 base and the V segment lost 3 bases, leaving 5 bases of the junction unmatched. The CDR3 is made up of 16 amino acids. From germline, CDR1 is SGHRS and CDR2 YFSETQ. CDR3 amino acids: CASSSMTGGSGNTIYF. CDR3 coding DNA: TGCGCCAGCAGCTCTATGACAGGGGGGTCTGGAAACACCATATATTTT.

The chain recombines TRBV7-2 with TRBJ2-5, with TRBD2 matching 7 bases. V was pared by 1 base and J by 5 bases, with 13 bases of the junction left unmatched. This CDR3 has 17 amino acids. The germline V gene encodes CDR1 SGHTA and CDR2 FQGNSA. CDR3 residues: CASSLGDIAGPWETQYF. The CDR3 nucleotides read TGTGCCAGCAGCTTAGGAGATATAGCGGGTCCCTGGGAGACCCAGTACTTC. The whole variable domain, remainder taken from reference TRBV7-2 and TRBJ2-5, is GAGVSQSPSNKVTEKGKDVELRCDPISGHTALYWYRQSLGQGLEFLIYFQGNSAPDKSGLPSDRFSAERTGGSVSTLTIQRTQQEDSAVYLCASSLGDIAGPWETQYFGPGTRLLVL.

This chain's CDR3 is CASSSLPQYF. The DNA for the CDR3 is TGCGCCAGCAGTTCTCTTCCCCAGTACTTC. The chain has TRBV23-1 and TRBJ2-4; D uncertain. TRBV23-1 is given ORF status, its function remaining uncertain. CDR3 size: 10 residues. V was shortened by 5 bases and J by 13 bases, with 9 bases between the two germline ends.

This chain links TRBV28 with TRBJ1-5, with 9 bases lining up with TRBD1. This CDR3 is 15 amino acids long. Per germline, CDR1 MDHEN and CDR2 SYDVKM. V dropped 4 bases and J dropped 4; count of bases not matched to a gene: 5. The CDR3, as DNA: TGTGCCAGCAGTTCGGGACAGGGTTGGAATCAGCCCCAGCATTTT. It translates to CASSSGQGWNQPQHF.

The chain combines TRBV9 with TRBJ2-5; a weak D match, TRBD1 (6 bases). The CDR3 runs 15 residues. Trimming left V 0 bases short and J 2 bases short, with 11 bases between. Per germline, CDR1 SGDLS and CDR2 YYNGEE. CDR3: CASSVAPGEQETQYF. The CDR3 DNA follows: TGTGCCAGCAGCGTAGCCCCAGGGGAACAAGAGACCCAGTACTTC.

As concerns this clone: Additional DNA sequences in this sample encode the identical CDR3. This chain joins TRBV11-3 and TRBJ2-3; TRBD1 aligns across 7 bases. Germline values: CDR1 SGHNT, CDR2 YENEEA. The CDR3 contains 17 residues. J lost 2 bases, V lost 1 base, and 9 bases had no gene match. The CDR3 DNA follows: TGTGCCAGCAGCTTAGGCCTCCGGGACAGAGACACAGATACGCAGTATTTT. This translates into CASSLGLRDRDTDTQYF.

This chain links TRBV7-8 with TRBJ1-2; tentatively, D is TRBD1 (6 bases). The CDR3 has 17 amino acids. CDR1 is SGHVS, CDR2 FQNEAQ, per germline. V lost 1 base and J lost 4, with 19 bases in between. CDR3 bases: TGTGCCAGCAGCTTAGACCCTCGACAGGCCGCGGGCTATGGCTACACCTTC. This sequence encodes CASSLDPRQAAGYGYTF.

The chain has TRBV4-3 and TRBJ2-1; 9 bases are a match to TRBD2. This CDR3 is 16 amino acids long. The trim removed 0 bases at V and 7 bases at J, leaving 7 bases unmatched. Germline V gene sequence: CDR1 LGHNA, CDR2 YSLEER. Here the CDR3 DNA reads TGCGCCAGCAGCCAAGAATCGCTAGCGGGAAGTAATGAGCAGTTCTTC. Protein: CASSQESLAGSNEQFF.

Concerning this clone itself: The same CDR3 arises from other DNA sequences in this sample as well. The chain's CDR3 is CASSVGQANYGYTF. The DNA for the CDR3 is TGTGCCAGCAGCGTCGGACAGGCTAACTATGGCTACACCTTC. The V and J genes are TRBV9 and TRBJ1-2, with TRBD1 identical over 7 bases. J was trimmed by 0 bases and V by 2 bases; bases with no gene match: 1. The CDR3 is made up of 14 amino acids. Germline CDR1 is SGDLS and CDR2 is YYNGEE.

This clone was detected a few times. This rearrangement joins TRBV27 to TRBJ1-1; D unclear. The CDR3 covers 14 residues. Germline V gene lookup returns CDR1 MNHEY and CDR2 SMNVEV (reference sequence). V lost 3 bases to trimming and J lost 0 bases, with 8 bases between them. The DNA of the CDR3 is TGTGCCAGCAGTTTGAGCAAACTGAACACTGAAGCTTTCTTT. As protein: CASSLSKLNTEAFF.

The chain has TRBV19 and TRBJ2-7; 8 bases align to TRBD2. There are 14 residues in the CDR3. Trimming took 7 bases from V and 6 from J; bases not matched to a gene: 11. CDR1 and CDR2 (germline): LNHDA, SQIVND (reference sequence). The CDR3 spells CASTLDPGGREQYF. The CDR3 region has the DNA TGTGCCAGTACCCTGGACCCGGGGGGGCGCGAGCAGTACTTC.

With regard to this clone: Different DNA sequences within this sample yield the same CDR3. The V gene is TRBV27, the J gene TRBJ2-1, with a weak D call TRBD2 (6 bases). Germline lookup yields CDR1 MNHEY and CDR2 SMNVEV (reference sequence). This CDR3 spans 11 amino acids. V was clipped by 5 bases and J by 10 bases, with 9 bases between them. CDR3 sequence (DNA): TGTGCCAGCAGTGGCGGAGGGGAGCAGTTCTTC. Its translation is CASSGGGEQFF.

The chain employs TRBV10-3 and TRBJ2-7; 9 positions agree with TRBD2. V shed 5 bases and J 7 bases; nucleotides not matched to a gene: 18. The CDR3 loop spans 17 amino acids. Germline lookup yields CDR1 ENHRY and CDR2 SYGVKD. The CDR3 region is CAISPTTSGLAFREQYF. In nucleotides, the CDR3 is TGTGCCATCAGTCCCACTACTAGCGGGTTGGCATTTAGGGAGCAGTACTTC.

This clone was observed once. CDR3 sequence (DNA): TGTGCCAGTAGGGCCTACCGGGGAGATAGCAATCAGCCCCAGCATTTT. It is translated as CASRAYRGDSNQPQHF. The J gene is TRBJ1-5, the V gene TRBV19, with D unclear. The germline V gene has CDR1 LNHDA and CDR2 SQIVND (reference sequence). V lost 6 bases, J lost 0 bases, and 15 bases lay in between. The CDR3 sequence is 16 residues long.

A note on this clone: This specimen includes other DNA sequences encoding the same CDR3. The chain is built from TRBV18 and TRBJ2-5; 7 bases agree with TRBD2. Germline V lookup: CDR1 KGHSH, CDR2 LQKENI. The CDR3 runs to 15 residues. V shed 3 bases and J 2 bases; nucleotides not matched to a gene: 6. CDR3 sequence (DNA): TGTGCCAGCTCACCCCCGGGGCGGGGGCAAGAGACCCAGTACTTC. Translating it yields CASSPPGRGQETQYF. Supplemented by reference TRBV18 and TRBJ2-5, the full variable domain reads NAGVMQNPRHLVRRRGQEARLRCSPMKGHSHVYWYRQLPEEGLKFMVYLQKENIIDESGMPKERFSAEFPKEGPSILRIQQVVRGDSAAYFCASSPPGRGQETQYFGPGTRLLVL.

The V call is TRBV7-2, the J call TRBJ2-3, with D hard to call. This CDR3 has 13 residues. With 5 bases removed from V and 9 bases from J, the gap between germline ends came to 15 bases. Germline V lookup: CDR1 SGHTA, CDR2 FQGNSA. CDR3 residues: CASSPPRPGTQYF. CDR3 bases: TGTGCCAGCAGCCCCCCTCGGCCCGGAACGCAGTATTTT.

Concerning this clone itself: The same CDR3 can be traced to other DNA sequences in this sample. The rearrangement joins TRBV7-7 to TRBJ2-1; D unclear. The germline V and J ends were trimmed by 1 base and 3 bases, with 4 bases remaining between them. This CDR3 contains 13 residues. CDR1 is SSHAT, CDR2 FNYEAQ, per germline (reference sequence). The CDR3 sequence: CASSLDSYNEQFF. In DNA form, the CDR3 reads TGTGCCAGCAGCTTAGACAGCTACAATGAGCAGTTCTTC.

V gene TRBV25-1 combines with J gene TRBJ1-5, with 10 bases that match TRBD1. The CDR3 totals 14 residues. V dropped 7 bases and J dropped 5; count of bases not matched to a gene: 5. Looked up from germline, CDR1 is MGHDK and CDR2 is SYGVNS. Here the CDR3 DNA reads TGTGCCAGCAAAGGGACAGGGGAACATCAGCCCCAGCATTTT. Its translation is CASKGTGEHQPQHF.

V is TRBV6-1 and J is TRBJ2-7; tentative D call: TRBD2 (5 bases). The germline gives CDR1 MNHNS, CDR2 SASEGT. CDR3 length: 16 amino acids. V was shortened by 3 bases and J by 3 bases, with 18 bases between the two germline ends. The CDR3 DNA follows: TGTGCCAGCAGTGAGCGTAGATCGAGCGGAATCTACGAGCAGTACTTC. Translated, it gives CASSERRSSGIYEQYF.

The chain couples TRBV14 to TRBJ1-2, with TRBD1 as a possible D gene (5 bases). V lost 2 bases to trimming and J lost 5 bases, with 9 bases between them. This CDR3 contains 13 residues. Germline lookup yields CDR1 SGHDN and CDR2 FVKESK. The chain's CDR3 is CASSQTRAYGYTF. The DNA of the CDR3 is TGTGCCAGCAGCCAAACCAGGGCTTATGGCTACACCTTC. Complete variable domain (other parts from reference TRBV14 and TRBJ1-2): EAGVTQFPSHSVIEKGQTVTLRCDPISGHDNLYWYRRVMGKEIKFLLHFVKESKQDESGMPNNRFLAERTGGTYSTLKVQPAELEDSGVYFCASSQTRAYGYTFGSGTRLTVV.

The chain is built from TRBV27 and TRBJ2-1; D remains unclear. V lost 2 bases and J 3 bases, leaving 14 bases between the germline ends. The CDR3 is made up of 16 amino acids. CDR1 and CDR2 from the germline V gene are MNHEY and SMNVEV (reference sequence). CDR3 sequence (DNA): TGTGCCAGCAGTTTAGGTAGGGCTCCATTCTACAATGAGCAGTTCTTC. Translation: CASSLGRAPFYNEQFF.

V is TRBV6-1 and J is TRBJ1-6; the D gene is possibly TRBD1 (6 bases). V lost 7 bases to trimming and J lost 7 bases, with 17 bases between them. Per the germline V gene, CDR1 is MNHNS and CDR2 is SASEGT. CDR3 length: 15 residues. The CDR3 DNA is TGTGCCAGCACTACCAACGACAGGTACAATTCACCCCTCCACTTT. This encodes CASTTNDRYNSPLHF.

V is TRBV9 and J is TRBJ1-2, with 7 bases fitting TRBD1. CDR1 SGDLS and CDR2 YYNGEE come from the germline V gene. V lost 0 bases, J lost 6 bases, and 14 bases stayed unmatched. The CDR3 loop spans 17 amino acids. CDR3 in DNA: TGTGCCAGCAGCGTAGGACAGGGAATAACCCAAAGGGATGGCTACACCTTC. Translation gives CASSVGQGITQRDGYTF.

The chain has TRBV7-2 and TRBJ2-3; weak D call: TRBD2 (5 bases). Germline V lookup: CDR1 SGHTA, CDR2 FQGNSA. This CDR3 region has 15 residues. V lost 5 bases and J 0 bases, leaving 12 bases between the germline ends. The CDR3 nucleotides are TGTGCCAGCAGCCCGTACGGGGTCAGCACAGATACGCAGTATTTT. Translated, it gives CASSPYGVSTDTQYF.

The CDR3 here is CASSPLSTGSGNTIYF. CDR3 bases: TGTGCCAGCTCACCACTTTCGACAGGCTCTGGAAACACCATATATTTT. This chain connects TRBV18 to TRBJ1-3, with a weak D call TRBD1 (6 bases). Germline V CDR1 and CDR2: KGHSH, LQKENI. This CDR3 comprises 16 residues. Trimming shortened V by 1 base and J by 0 bases, and 10 bases separated the two germline ends.